This T cell receptor beta chain was recovered during a study of blood T cell repertoires in COVID-19. Study in general: PBMCs, B-cell-depleted T cells, or T cells provided the cDNA or gDNA that made up the material.

With 1 base clipped from V and 10 bases from J, the junction kept 6 bases outside the gene matches. The CDR3 has 14 amino acids. From germline, CDR1 is MDHEN and CDR2 SYDVKM. Assay: immunoSEQ multiplex PCR; the TCRdb copy retains only in-frame clones and omits some. The profile covers roughly 150,000 clones, with around 88% appearing a single time and about 2.9% taken by the ten largest. This rearrangement joins TRBV28 to TRBJ2-1, with 8 bases fitting TRBD1. Sequencing used peripheral blood. The TCR originated in a man aged 55-75 years with active or convalescent COVID-19. CDR3 bases: TGTGCCAGCAGTTTATTCGGGACAGGATCCGAGCAGTTCTTC. As protein: CASSLFGTGSEQFF.